The 3 T cell receptor beta chains below all came from one sample that was sequenced in a study of T cells after yellow fever vaccination. From the 5' RACE reads, TCRdb called clonotypes with MiXCR, one entry per CDR3 protein. The sample holds around 100,000 distinct CDR3 sequences, around 8% seen once. The input for sequencing was CD8+ T cells sorted from PBMCs, taken 45 days after the yellow fever booster vaccination. These receptors all stem from a man aged 25 to 45 who received the YFV17D yellow fever vaccine.

V gene TRBV7-6 combines with J gene TRBJ2-1, with D possibly being TRBD1 (6 bases). This CDR3 spans 14 amino acids. Germline V gene sequence: CDR1 SGHVS, CDR2 FNYEAQ. Trimming took 4 bases from V and 5 from J, leaving 12 bases between them. CDR3 in DNA: TGTGCCAGCAGCTACGGATACAGGGACAATGAGCAGTTCTTC. It translates to CASSYGYRDNEQFF.

V gene TRBV10-3 combines with J gene TRBJ1-5; D is unclear. CDR1 is ENHRY, CDR2 SYGVKD, per germline. The CDR3 spans 13 residues. Deletions cut 6 bases from V and 3 bases from J, with 9 bases between. The CDR3, as DNA: TGTGCCATCAGAGACATAACCAATCAGCCCCAGCATTTT. Protein product: CAIRDITNQPQHF.

In this sample, this clonotype is medium-sized. The chain employs TRBV7-9 and TRBJ1-4; no firm D call. Trimming pared 5 bases from V and 6 bases from J, leaving 13 bases between. Per the germline V gene, CDR1 is SEHNR and CDR2 is FQNEAQ (reference sequence). The CDR3 covers 14 residues. The CDR3 sequence: CASSKRREDEKLFF. DNA of the CDR3: TGTGCCAGCAGCAAGCGGAGGGAGGATGAAAAACTGTTTTTT.